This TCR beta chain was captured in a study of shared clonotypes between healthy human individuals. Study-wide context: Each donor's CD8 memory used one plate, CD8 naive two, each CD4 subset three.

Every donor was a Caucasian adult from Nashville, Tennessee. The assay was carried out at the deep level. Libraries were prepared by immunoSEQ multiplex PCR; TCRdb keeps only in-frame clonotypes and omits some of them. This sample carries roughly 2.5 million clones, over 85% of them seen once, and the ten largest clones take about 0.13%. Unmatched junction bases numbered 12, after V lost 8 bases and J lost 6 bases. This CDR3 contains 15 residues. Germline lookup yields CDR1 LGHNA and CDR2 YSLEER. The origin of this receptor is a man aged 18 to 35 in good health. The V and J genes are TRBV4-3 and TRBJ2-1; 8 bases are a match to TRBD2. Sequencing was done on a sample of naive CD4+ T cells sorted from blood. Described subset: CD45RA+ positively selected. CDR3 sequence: CASASARTSSNEQFF. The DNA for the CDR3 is TGCGCCAGCGCTTCGGCCAGGACTAGCAGCAATGAGCAGTTCTTC.